The 7 T cell receptor beta chains in this list originate from one sample, sequenced in a study of technical replicates of blood from several donors. Clones were sequenced by immunoSEQ multiplex PCR, and TCRdb holds only the in-frame ones, with some missing. The table lists thousands of clones, about 95% of them singletons. The specimen was PBMCs. The source of these receptors is a human donor in good health.

The rearrangement joins TRBV5-1 to TRBJ1-4, with 9 nucleotides matching TRBD1. V lost 3 bases and J lost 8; bases outside the gene matches: 11. Germline V gives CDR1 SGHRS, CDR2 YFSETQ. The CDR3 is made up of 16 amino acids. DNA of the CDR3: TGCGCCAGCAGCTCTTTTGTGGGACAGGGAACAGAAAAACTGTTTTTT. This gives the protein CASSSFVGQGTEKLFF.

This clone was observed a few times. The J gene is TRBJ2-7, the V gene TRBV5-1; no firm D call. The CDR3 consists of 13 residues. Deletions cut 4 bases from V and 7 bases from J, with 15 bases between. Germline CDR1 SGHRS, CDR2 YFSETQ. The CDR3 DNA reads as TGCGCCAGCAGCCAACCCGGAGCGAGAGAGCAGTACTTC. The encoded protein is CASSQPGAREQYF. Full variable domain (outside the CDR3, taken from reference TRBV5-1 and TRBJ2-7): KAGVTQTPRYLIKTRGQQVTLSCSPISGHRSVSWYQQTPGQGLQFLFEYFSETQRNKGNFPGRFSGRQFSNSRSEMNVSTLELGDSALYLCASSQPGAREQYFGPGTRLTVT.

CDR3 region: CAISERRDYGYTF. The CDR3 nucleotides read TGTGCCATCAGTGAGAGGAGGGACTATGGCTACACCTTC. The genes are TRBV10-3 and TRBJ1-2; D gene uncertain. Trimming removed 2 bases at V and 3 bases at J, with 7 bases between. The CDR3 extends over 13 amino acids. Germline lookup yields CDR1 ENHRY and CDR2 SYGVKD.

In DNA, the CDR3 is TGTGCCAGCAGTTACGGGCGGGGGGCTGAGACCCAGTACTTC. The encoded protein is CASSYGRGAETQYF. V gene TRBV6-5 combines with J gene TRBJ2-5; 8 bases line up with TRBD2. This CDR3 comprises 14 residues. V dropped 2 bases and J dropped 5; count of bases not matched to a gene: 4. Germline CDR1 MNHEY, CDR2 SVGAGI.

The chain employs TRBV5-1 and TRBJ2-5, with 7 bases matching TRBD1. Germline V gene sequence: CDR1 SGHRS, CDR2 YFSETQ. This CDR3 is 15 amino acids long. V was pared by 4 bases and J by 1 base, with 7 bases of the junction left unmatched. CDR3 residues: CASSRTGATQETQYF. The CDR3 nucleotides read TGCGCCAGCAGCAGGACAGGAGCTACCCAAGAGACCCAGTACTTC.

The rearrangement uses TRBV6-6 and TRBJ2-7; D perhaps matches TRBD1 (5 bases). CDR1 is MNHNY, CDR2 SVGAGI, per germline (reference sequence). There are 14 residues in the CDR3. V gave up 7 bases and J gave up 2 bases, with 15 bases separating them. Here the CDR3 reads CASTKSAGPYEQYF. The DNA of the CDR3 is TGTGCCAGCACCAAATCGGCAGGGCCCTACGAGCAGTACTTC.

The J gene is TRBJ1-1, the V gene TRBV5-1, with unresolved D. This CDR3 contains 13 residues. Per germline, CDR1 SGHRS and CDR2 YFSETQ. V was pared by 2 bases and J by 0 bases, with 5 bases between. DNA of the CDR3: TGCGCCAGCAGCTTAGACATGAACACTGAAGCTTTCTTT. As protein: CASSLDMNTEAFF.